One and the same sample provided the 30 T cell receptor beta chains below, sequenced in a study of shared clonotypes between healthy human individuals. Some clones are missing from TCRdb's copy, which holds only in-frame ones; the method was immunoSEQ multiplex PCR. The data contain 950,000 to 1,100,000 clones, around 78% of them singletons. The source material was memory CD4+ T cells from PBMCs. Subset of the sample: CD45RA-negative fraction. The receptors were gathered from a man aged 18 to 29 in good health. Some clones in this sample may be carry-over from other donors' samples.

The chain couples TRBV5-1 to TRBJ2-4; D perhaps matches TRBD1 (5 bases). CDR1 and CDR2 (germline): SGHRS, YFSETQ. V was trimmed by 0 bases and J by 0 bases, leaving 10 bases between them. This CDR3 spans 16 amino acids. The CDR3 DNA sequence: TGCGCCAGCAGCTTGGAAGGACACTTAGCCAAAAACATTCAGTACTTC. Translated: CASSLEGHLAKNIQYF. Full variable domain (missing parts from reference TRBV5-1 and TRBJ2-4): KAGVTQTPRYLIKTRGQQVTLSCSPISGHRSVSWYQQTPGQGLQFLFEYFSETQRNKGNFPGRFSGRQFSNSRSEMNVSTLELGDSALYLCASSLEGHLAKNIQYFGAGTRLSVL.

CDR3 in DNA: TGTGCCAGCAGCGCACACGGACAGGGGGCCTACGAGCAGTACTTC. Protein sequence: CASSAHGQGAYEQYF. The chain is built from TRBV9 and TRBJ2-7; TRBD1 matches at 10 bases. The CDR3 is 15 amino acids. In germline, CDR1 is SGDLS, CDR2 YYNGEE. Trimming cost V 3 bases and J 2 bases; bases outside gene matches: 5.

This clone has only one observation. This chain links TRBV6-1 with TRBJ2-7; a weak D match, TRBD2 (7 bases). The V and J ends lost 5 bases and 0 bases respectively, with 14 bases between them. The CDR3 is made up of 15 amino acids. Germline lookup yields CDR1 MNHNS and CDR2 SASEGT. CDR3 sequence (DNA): TGTGCCAGCAGTCCCGAGGGGGGGTTCTCCTACGAGCAGTACTTC. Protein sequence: CASSPEGGFSYEQYF.

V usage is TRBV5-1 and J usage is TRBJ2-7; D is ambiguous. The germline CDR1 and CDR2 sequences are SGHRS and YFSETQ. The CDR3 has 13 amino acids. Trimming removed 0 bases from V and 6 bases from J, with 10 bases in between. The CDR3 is CASSLGFTPEQYF. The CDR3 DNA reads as TGCGCCAGCAGCTTGGGTTTCACCCCCGAGCAGTACTTC.

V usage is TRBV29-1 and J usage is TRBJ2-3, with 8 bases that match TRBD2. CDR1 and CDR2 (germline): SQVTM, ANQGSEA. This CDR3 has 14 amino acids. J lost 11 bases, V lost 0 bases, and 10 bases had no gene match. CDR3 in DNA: TGCAGCGTTGAAGAGCCGGGGGGGCTTTTGTGGCAGTATTTT. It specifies CSVEEPGGLLWQYF.

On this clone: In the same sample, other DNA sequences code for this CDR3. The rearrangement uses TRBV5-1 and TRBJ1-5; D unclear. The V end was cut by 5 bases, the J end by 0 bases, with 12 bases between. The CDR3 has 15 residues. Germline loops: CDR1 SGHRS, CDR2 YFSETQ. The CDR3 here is CASSLGGDSNQPQHF. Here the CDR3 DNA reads TGCGCCAGCAGTCTCGGCGGGGATAGCAATCAGCCCCAGCATTTT.

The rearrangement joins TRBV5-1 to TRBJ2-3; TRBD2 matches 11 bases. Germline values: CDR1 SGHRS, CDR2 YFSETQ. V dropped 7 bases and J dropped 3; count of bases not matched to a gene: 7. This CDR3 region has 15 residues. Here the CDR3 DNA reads TGCGCCAGCCGACTAGCGGGAATAGAAACAGATACGCAGTATTTT. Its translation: CASRLAGIETDTQYF. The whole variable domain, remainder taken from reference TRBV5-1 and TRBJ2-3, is KAGVTQTPRYLIKTRGQQVTLSCSPISGHRSVSWYQQTPGQGLQFLFEYFSETQRNKGNFPGRFSGRQFSNSRSEMNVSTLELGDSALYLCASRLAGIETDTQYFGPGTRLTVL.

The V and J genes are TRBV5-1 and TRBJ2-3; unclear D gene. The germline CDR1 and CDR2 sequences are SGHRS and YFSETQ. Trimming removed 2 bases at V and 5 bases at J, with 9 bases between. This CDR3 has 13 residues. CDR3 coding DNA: TGCGCCAGCAGCTTTCGTTCGGTAGATACGCAGTATTTT. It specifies CASSFRSVDTQYF.

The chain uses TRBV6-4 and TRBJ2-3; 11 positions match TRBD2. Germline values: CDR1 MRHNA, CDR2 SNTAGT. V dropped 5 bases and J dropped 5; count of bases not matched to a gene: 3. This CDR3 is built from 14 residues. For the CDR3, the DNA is TGTGCCAGCAGTACTAGCGGGAGAGGAGATACGCAGTATTTT. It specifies CASSTSGRGDTQYF.

CDR3: CASLPFSSYNEQFF. Written as DNA, the CDR3 is TGTGCCAGCCTCCCGTTTAGCTCCTACAATGAGCAGTTCTTC. The J gene is TRBJ2-1, the V gene TRBV2; D uncertain. Germline V gives CDR1 SNHLY, CDR2 FYNNEI. The CDR3 length is 14 residues. The V end lost 8 bases, the J end lost 0 bases, and 11 bases lay between the germline ends.

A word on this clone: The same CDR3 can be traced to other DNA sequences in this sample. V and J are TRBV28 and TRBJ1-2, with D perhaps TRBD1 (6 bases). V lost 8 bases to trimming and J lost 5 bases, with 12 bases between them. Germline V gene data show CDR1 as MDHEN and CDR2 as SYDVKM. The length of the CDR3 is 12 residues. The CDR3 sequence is CASGGARYGYTF. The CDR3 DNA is TGTGCCAGCGGGGGGGCGAGATATGGCTACACCTTC.

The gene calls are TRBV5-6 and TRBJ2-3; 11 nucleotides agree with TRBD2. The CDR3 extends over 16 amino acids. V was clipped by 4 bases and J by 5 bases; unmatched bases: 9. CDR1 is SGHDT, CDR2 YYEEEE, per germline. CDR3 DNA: TGTGCCAGCAGCCAGATAGCGGGAGGGCCTTTAGATACGCAGTATTTT. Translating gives CASSQIAGGPLDTQYF.

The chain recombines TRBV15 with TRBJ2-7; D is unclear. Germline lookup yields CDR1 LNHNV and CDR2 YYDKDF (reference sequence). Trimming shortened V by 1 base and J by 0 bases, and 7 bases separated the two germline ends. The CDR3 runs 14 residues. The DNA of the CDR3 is TGTGCCACCAGCAGAGCGGTCAGCTCCTACGAGCAGTACTTC. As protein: CATSRAVSSYEQYF.

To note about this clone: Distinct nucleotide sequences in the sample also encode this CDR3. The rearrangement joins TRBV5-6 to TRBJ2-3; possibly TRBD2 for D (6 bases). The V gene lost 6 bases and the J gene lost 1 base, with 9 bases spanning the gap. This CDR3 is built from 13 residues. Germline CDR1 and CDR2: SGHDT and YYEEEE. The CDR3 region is CASTPGGTDTQYF. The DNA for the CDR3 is TGTGCCAGCACCCCGGGGGGCACAGATACGCAGTATTTT.

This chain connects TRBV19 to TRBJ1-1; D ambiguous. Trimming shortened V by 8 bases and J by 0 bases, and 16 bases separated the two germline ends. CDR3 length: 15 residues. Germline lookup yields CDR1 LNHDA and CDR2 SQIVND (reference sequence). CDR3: CASSWDRKMNTEAFF. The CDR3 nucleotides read TGTGCCAGTTCTTGGGATCGGAAGATGAACACTGAAGCTTTCTTT.

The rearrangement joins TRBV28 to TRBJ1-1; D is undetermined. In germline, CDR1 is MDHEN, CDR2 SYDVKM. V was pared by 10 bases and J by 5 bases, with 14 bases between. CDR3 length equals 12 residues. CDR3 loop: CAIRTTGTEAFF. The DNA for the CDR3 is TGTGCCATCCGCACGACCGGGACTGAAGCTTTCTTT.

DNA of the CDR3: TGTGCCAGCAGTGTAGGAGCGGTTGGGACAGCCCCGGATACGCAGTATTTT. Translation gives CASSVGAVGTAPDTQYF. This chain connects TRBV6-4 to TRBJ2-3, with 7 nucleotides matching TRBD1. This CDR3 comprises 17 residues. Germline V gene data show CDR1 as MRHNA and CDR2 as SNTAGT. The V gene end was trimmed by 4 bases and the J gene end by 6 bases; junction bases not matched to a gene: 16.

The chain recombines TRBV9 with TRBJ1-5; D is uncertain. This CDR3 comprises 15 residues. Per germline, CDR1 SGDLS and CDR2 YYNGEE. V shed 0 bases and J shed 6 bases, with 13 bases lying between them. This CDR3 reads CASSVELGSPQPQHF. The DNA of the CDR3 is TGTGCCAGCAGCGTAGAGCTGGGGTCCCCTCAGCCCCAGCATTTT.

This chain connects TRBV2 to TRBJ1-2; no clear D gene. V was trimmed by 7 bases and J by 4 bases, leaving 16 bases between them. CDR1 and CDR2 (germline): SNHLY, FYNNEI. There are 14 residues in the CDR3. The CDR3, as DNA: TGTGCCAGCACCGGCGGGAAGGCTGCCTATGGCTACACCTTC. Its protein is CASTGGKAAYGYTF. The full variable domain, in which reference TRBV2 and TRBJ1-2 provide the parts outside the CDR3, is EPEVTQTPSHQVTQMGQEVILRCVPISNHLYFYWYRQILGQKVEFLVSFYNNEISEKSEIFDDQFSVERPDGSNFTLKIRSTKLEDSAMYFCASTGGKAAYGYTFGSGTRLTVV.

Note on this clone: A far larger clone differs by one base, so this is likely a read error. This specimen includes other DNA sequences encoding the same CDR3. The CDR3 here is CASREGQGSHGYTF. In DNA form, the CDR3 reads TGTGCCAGCAGGGAGGGACAGGGGTCGCATGGCTACACCTTT. The chain has TRBV2 and TRBJ1-2; 10 bases align to TRBD1. This CDR3 spans 14 amino acids. Per the germline V gene, CDR1 is SNHLY and CDR2 is FYNNEI.

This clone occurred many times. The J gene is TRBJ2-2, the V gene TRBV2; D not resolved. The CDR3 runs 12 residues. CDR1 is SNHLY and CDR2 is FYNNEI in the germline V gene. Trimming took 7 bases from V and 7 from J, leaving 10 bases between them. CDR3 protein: CASTRTVGELFF. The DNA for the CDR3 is TGTGCCAGCACTCGGACGGTCGGGGAGCTGTTTTTT. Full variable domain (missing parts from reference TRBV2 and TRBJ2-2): EPEVTQTPSHQVTQMGQEVILRCVPISNHLYFYWYRQILGQKVEFLVSFYNNEISEKSEIFDDQFSVERPDGSNFTLKIRSTKLEDSAMYFCASTRTVGELFFGEGSRLTVL.

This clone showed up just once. Here the CDR3 reads CAIRSGSDEQFF. The CDR3 bases are TGTGCCATAAGAAGCGGGTCTGATGAGCAGTTCTTC. The rearrangement uses TRBV10-3 and TRBJ2-1, with TRBD2 as a possible D gene (6 bases). Trimming removed 9 bases from V and 8 bases from J, with 14 bases in between. Germline assignment: CDR1 ENHRY and CDR2 SYGVKD. CDR3 length: 12 amino acids.

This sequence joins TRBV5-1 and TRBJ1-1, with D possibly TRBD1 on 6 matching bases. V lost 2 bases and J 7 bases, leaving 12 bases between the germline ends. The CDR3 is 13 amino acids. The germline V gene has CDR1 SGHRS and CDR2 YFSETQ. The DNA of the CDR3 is TGCGCCAGCAGCTTCTCAGGGGCCGTTGAAGCTTTCTTT. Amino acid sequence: CASSFSGAVEAFF.

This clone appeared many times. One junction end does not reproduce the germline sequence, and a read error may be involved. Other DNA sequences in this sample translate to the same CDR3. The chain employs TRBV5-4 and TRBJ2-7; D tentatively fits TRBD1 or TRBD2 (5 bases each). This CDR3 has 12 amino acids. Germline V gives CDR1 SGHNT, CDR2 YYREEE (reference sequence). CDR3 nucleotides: TGTGCCAGCAGTTTGGGGGCCTACGAGCAGTACTTC. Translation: CASSLGAYEQYF.

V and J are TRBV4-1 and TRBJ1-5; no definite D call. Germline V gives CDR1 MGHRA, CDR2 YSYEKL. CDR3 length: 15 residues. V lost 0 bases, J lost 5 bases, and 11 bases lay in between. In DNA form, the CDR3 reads TGCGCCAGCAGCCAAGAAGTATTGAGGGATCAGCCCCAGCATTTT. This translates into CASSQEVLRDQPQHF.

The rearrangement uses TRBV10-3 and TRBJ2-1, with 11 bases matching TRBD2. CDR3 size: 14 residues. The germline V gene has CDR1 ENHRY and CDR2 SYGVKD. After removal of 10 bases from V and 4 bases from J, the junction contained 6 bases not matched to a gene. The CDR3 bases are TGTGCCACCAGCACTAGCGGGAGTTACAATGAGCAGTTCTTC. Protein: CATSTSGSYNEQFF.

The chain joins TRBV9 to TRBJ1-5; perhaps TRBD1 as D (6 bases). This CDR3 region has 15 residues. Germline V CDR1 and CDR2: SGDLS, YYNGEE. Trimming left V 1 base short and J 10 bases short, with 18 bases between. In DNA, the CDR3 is TGTGCCAGCAGCGTATCCTGGGACACTAGAGAACCCCAGCATTTT. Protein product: CASSVSWDTREPQHF.

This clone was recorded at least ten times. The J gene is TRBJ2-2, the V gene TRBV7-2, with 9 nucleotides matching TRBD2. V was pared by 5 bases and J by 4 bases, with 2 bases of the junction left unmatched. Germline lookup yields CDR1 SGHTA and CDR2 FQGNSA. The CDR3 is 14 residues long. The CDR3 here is CASSASGTTGELFF. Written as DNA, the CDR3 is TGTGCCAGCAGCGCTAGCGGGACCACCGGGGAGCTGTTTTTT.

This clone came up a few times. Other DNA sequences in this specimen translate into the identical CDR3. CDR3 sequence: CASRTPGSGNTIYF. As DNA, the CDR3 is TGTGCCAGCAGGACGCCAGGCTCTGGAAACACCATATATTTT. The genes are TRBV28 and TRBJ1-3; D is unresolved. CDR3 size: 14 residues. V was cut by 6 bases and J by 0 bases, with 9 bases left in between. Per germline, CDR1 MDHEN and CDR2 SYDVKM.

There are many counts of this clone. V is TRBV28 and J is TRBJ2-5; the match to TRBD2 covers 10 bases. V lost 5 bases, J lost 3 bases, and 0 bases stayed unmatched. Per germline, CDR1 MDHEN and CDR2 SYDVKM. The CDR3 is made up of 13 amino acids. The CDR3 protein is CASSTSGEETQYF. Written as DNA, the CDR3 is TGTGCCAGCAGTACTAGCGGGGAAGAGACCCAGTACTTC.